Each of the 3 T cell receptor beta chains below was sequenced from the same sample in a study of cytomegalovirus exposure and HLA in healthy donors. 13 Jbeta primers and 60 Vbeta primers were used for the PCR. This table comes from immunoSEQ multiplex PCR, and its TCRdb copy is limited to in-frame clones, with some not included. The sample has 150,000 to 200,000 clones. Sequencing used PBMCs. Receptors originate from a woman between 18 and 29 years old in good health and CMV-seropositive.

The rearrangement links TRBV2 to TRBJ1-6, with D unresolved. Between the trimmed V and J ends, which lost 0 bases and 6 bases, there was a span of 6 bases. The germline V gene has CDR1 SNHLY and CDR2 FYNNEI. This CDR3 has 14 amino acids. The CDR3 spells CASSEAYFNSPLHF. The CDR3 nucleotides are TGTGCCAGCAGTGAAGCCTACTTTAATTCACCCCTCCACTTT.

V gene TRBV6-6 combines with J gene TRBJ1-4; D is unclear. The CDR3 is made up of 15 amino acids. Germline CDR1 reads MNHNY; CDR2 reads SVGAGI (reference sequence). Trimming removed 2 bases from V and 0 bases from J, with 7 bases in between. The CDR3 protein is CASSYVGATNEKLFF. CDR3 DNA: TGTGCCAGCAGTTACGTCGGGGCAACTAATGAAAAACTGTTTTTT.

This chain uses TRBV29-1 with TRBJ1-1; 10 bases agree with TRBD1. Germline-derived CDR1 and CDR2 are SQVTM and ANQGSEA. The CDR3 consists of 13 residues. V was pared by 4 bases and J by 1 base, with 0 bases of the junction left unmatched. CDR3 loop: CSVGTGGNTEAFF. In DNA, the CDR3 is TGCAGCGTTGGGACAGGGGGGAACACTGAAGCTTTCTTT.